These T cell receptor beta chains were read from a single sample in a study of T-cell reconstitution after alpha-beta-depleted transplantation in children. TCRdb re-derived calls from the PCR reads in MiXCR, one entry per CDR3 protein. The data hold approximately 100,000 distinct CDR3 sequences, with 12% observed a single time. This material consisted of PBMCs from the stem cell graft donor, taken from the stem cell graft. Every receptor here comes from a human donor who donated a stem cell graft to a child with inherited bone marrow failure. The CDR3 runs from the conserved cysteine through the conserved F or W. Each record gives: J gene, V gene, clone size, CDR3 protein. Clone size is not always given. Where it is, it says once, few, many or a class for expanded clones.

TRBJ2-2	TRBV5-4	-	CASSVPGSGTGGSGELFF
TRBJ2-7	TRBV20-1	many	CSVPISPGTGGYEQYF
TRBJ2-7	TRBV11-2	-	CASSFGTGKTYEQYF
TRBJ2-2	TRBV7-8	few	CASSLRPGRRGGELFF
TRBJ2-7	TRBV9	many	CASSVASAGAVYEQYF
TRBJ1-1	TRBV7-9	-	CASSWGSGEGDTEAFF
TRBJ1-1	TRBV5-1	many	CASSFSDGGAFF
TRBJ2-2	TRBV18	many	CASSLWTSGVNTGELFF
TRBJ2-3	TRBV19	many	CASSILLHTGSDTQYF
TRBJ2-5	TRBV7-9	many	CASSFGGGQETQYF
TRBJ1-6	TRBV20-1	many	CSARATGGSSPLHF
TRBJ1-2	TRBV6-1	-	CASSARGGGLSYTF
TRBJ2-1	TRBV20-1	many	CSARDKGEGWNEQFF
TRBJ1-4	TRBV20-1	many	CSPRKSEKLFF
TRBJ2-1	TRBV5-1	many	CASNPTGMSDGEQFF
TRBJ2-3	TRBV4-1	many	CATRDLSTDTQYF
TRBJ2-5	TRBV20-1	many	CSARPNLDRGRETQYF
TRBJ2-2	TRBV12-3/TRBV12-4	many	CASRETGTGELFF
TRBJ2-2	TRBV6-1	few	CASSAFRSGELFF
TRBJ1-6	TRBV7-9	many	CASSLAGRTSPLHF
TRBJ1-4	TRBV12-3/TRBV12-4	many	CASSWTGGDEKLFF
TRBJ2-3	TRBV20-1	many	CSAPRLAATDTQYF
TRBJ1-1	TRBV18	-	CASSPGHRTEAFF
TRBJ1-6	TRBV25-1	few	CASSDPRTGVSPLHF
TRBJ2-3	TRBV6-5	many	CASSPTSGTSTDTQYF
TRBJ1-5	TRBV15	-	CATSVRGDQPQHF
TRBJ1-1	TRBV29-1	few	CSVEVGGDTEAFF
TRBJ2-5	TRBV4-1	many	CASSQGTSGQETQYF
TRBJ1-4	TRBV4-3	many	CASSQEAGGGEKLFF
TRBJ1-2	TRBV7-2	-	CASSKGPGWDGYTF
TRBJ2-7	TRBV7-8	many	CASSLAQGVGYEQYF
TRBJ1-4	TRBV7-9	many	CASSLGGGKTNEKLFF
TRBJ1-3	TRBV29-1	many	CSVGVGGNTIYF
TRBJ1-5	TRBV20-1	-	CSADRVQINQPQHF
TRBJ2-7	TRBV20-1	-	CSASGFYEQYF
TRBJ2-3	TRBV7-2	many	CASSSGGTQYF
TRBJ2-7	TRBV3-1	many	CASSPGTGRSEQYF
TRBJ2-3	TRBV20-1	few	CSARDSGTDTQYF
TRBJ2-7	TRBV10-3	-	CAISPGYRRSYEQYF